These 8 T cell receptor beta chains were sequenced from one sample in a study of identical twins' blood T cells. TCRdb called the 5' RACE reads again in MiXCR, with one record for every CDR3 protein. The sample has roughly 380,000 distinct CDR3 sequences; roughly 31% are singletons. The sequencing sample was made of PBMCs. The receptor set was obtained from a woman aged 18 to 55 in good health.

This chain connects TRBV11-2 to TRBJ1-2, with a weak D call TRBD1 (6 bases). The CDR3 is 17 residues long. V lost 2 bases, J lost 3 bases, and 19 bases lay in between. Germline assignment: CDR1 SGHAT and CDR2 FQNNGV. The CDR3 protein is CASSLSPGGALYYGYTF. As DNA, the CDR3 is TGTGCCAGCAGCTTATCACCCGGGGGGGCCCTGTACTATGGCTACACCTTC.

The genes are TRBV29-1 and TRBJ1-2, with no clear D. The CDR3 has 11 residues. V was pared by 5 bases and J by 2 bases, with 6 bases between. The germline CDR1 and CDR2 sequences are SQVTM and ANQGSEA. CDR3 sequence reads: CSVSGNYGYTF. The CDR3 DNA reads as TGCAGCGTTTCAGGAAACTATGGCTACACCTTC.

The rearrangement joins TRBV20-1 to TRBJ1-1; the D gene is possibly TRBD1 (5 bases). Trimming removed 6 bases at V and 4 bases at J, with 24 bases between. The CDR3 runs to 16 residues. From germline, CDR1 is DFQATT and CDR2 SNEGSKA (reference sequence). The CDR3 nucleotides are TGCAGTGCCCCTGATACTTGGGGGGTTAGGAGCACTGAAGCTTTCTTT. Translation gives CSAPDTWGVRSTEAFF.

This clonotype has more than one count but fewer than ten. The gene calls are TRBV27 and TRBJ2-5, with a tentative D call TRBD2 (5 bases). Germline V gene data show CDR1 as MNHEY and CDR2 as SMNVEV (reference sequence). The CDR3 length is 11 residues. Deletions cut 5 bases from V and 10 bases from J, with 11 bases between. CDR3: CASSLGRDQYF. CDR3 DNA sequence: TGTGCCAGCAGTCTGGGTCGGGACCAGTACTTC.

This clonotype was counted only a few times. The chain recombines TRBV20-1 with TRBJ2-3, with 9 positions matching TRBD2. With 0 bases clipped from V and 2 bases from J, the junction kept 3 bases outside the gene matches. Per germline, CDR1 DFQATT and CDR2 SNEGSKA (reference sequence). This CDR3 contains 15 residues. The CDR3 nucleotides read TGCAGTGCTAGAGATAGCGGGAGCATCACAGATACGCAGTATTTT. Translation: CSARDSGSITDTQYF.

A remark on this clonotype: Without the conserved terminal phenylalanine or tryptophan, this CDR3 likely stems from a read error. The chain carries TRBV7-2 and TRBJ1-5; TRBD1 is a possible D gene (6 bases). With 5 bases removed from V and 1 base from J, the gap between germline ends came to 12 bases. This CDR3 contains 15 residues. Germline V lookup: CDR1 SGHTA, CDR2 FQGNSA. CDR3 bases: TGTGCCAGCAGCCTAAGGACAGAGAGCAATCAGCCCCAGCATCTT. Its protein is CASSLRTESNQPQHL.

CDR3 protein: CASSSGGTFYEQYF. The DNA of the CDR3 is TGTGCCAGCAGTTCCGGTGGGACGTTCTACGAGCAGTACTTC. This sequence joins TRBV5-4 and TRBJ2-7; D could derive from TRBD1 or TRBD2 (5 bases each). CDR1 is SGHNT, CDR2 YYREEE, per germline (reference sequence). V was pared by 5 bases and J by 3 bases, with 15 bases between. CDR3 length: 14 residues.

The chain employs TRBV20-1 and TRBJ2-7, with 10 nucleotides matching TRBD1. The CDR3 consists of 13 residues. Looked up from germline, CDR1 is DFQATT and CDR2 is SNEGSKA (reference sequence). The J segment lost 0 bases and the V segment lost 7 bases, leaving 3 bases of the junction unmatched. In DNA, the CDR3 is TGCAGTGGGACAGGGGGTTACTCCTACGAGCAGTACGTC. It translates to CSGTGGYSYEQYV.